A single sample gave rise to the 17 T cell receptor beta chains below, sequenced in a study of CD4 T cells in relation to SARS-CoV-2 and coronaviruses. These receptors are not linked to any known antigen. Clones were sequenced by immunoSEQ multiplex PCR, and TCRdb holds only the in-frame ones, with some missing. This repertoire shows about 37,000 clones, approximately 86% found once; its top ten account for over 4%. The sample was naive CD4+ T cells from PBMCs, cultured in vitro. Sample subset: naive CD4+ T cells isolated by negative enrichment. Every receptor here comes from an adult with COVID-19.

The V gene is TRBV19, the J gene TRBJ2-7, with 11 bases that match TRBD1. The length of the CDR3 is 15 residues. V trimming: 5 bases; J trimming: 6 bases; junction bases outside the gene matches: 9. Germline V gene lookup returns CDR1 LNHDA and CDR2 SQIVND (reference sequence). The CDR3 reads CASSPMGTGGREQYF. The CDR3 bases are TGTGCCAGTAGTCCCATGGGGACAGGGGGTCGCGAGCAGTACTTC.

The rearrangement uses TRBV7-3 and TRBJ2-1, with D possibly being TRBD2 (6 bases). This CDR3 has 17 amino acids. V dropped 5 bases and J dropped 2 bases, with 19 bases sitting between them. Germline CDR1 and CDR2: SGHTA and FQGTGA. The CDR3, as DNA: TGTGCCAGCAGCCCATACCCCGCGGGAAGCCCCTACAATGAGCAGTTCTTC. This encodes CASSPYPAGSPYNEQFF.

The chain's CDR3 is CASSQLSGQGFHEQYF. In DNA, the CDR3 is TGTGCCAGCAGTCAACTCTCGGGCCAGGGGTTTCACGAGCAGTACTTC. The chain combines TRBV28 with TRBJ2-7; D possibly corresponds to TRBD1 (6 bases). V lost 5 bases and J 5 bases, leaving 22 bases between the germline ends. The CDR3 sequence is 16 residues long. Germline loops: CDR1 MDHEN, CDR2 SYDVKM.

The chain uses TRBV3-1 (or the pseudogene TRBV3-2) and TRBJ2-1; 12 positions match TRBD1. This CDR3 comprises 15 residues. From germline, CDR1 is LGHDT and CDR2 YNNKEL (reference sequence). Trimming at V came to 5 bases and at J to 9 bases, leaving 8 bases not matched to a gene. CDR3 in amino acids: CASSYRDRGLREQFF. CDR3 DNA: TGTGCCAGCAGCTACCGGGACAGGGGGCTGCGTGAGCAGTTCTTC.

The chain carries TRBV7-9 and TRBJ1-4; TRBD1 agrees at 9 bases. After removal of 1 base from V and 7 bases from J, the junction contained 4 bases not matched to a gene. Germline-derived CDR1 and CDR2 are SEHNR and FQNEAQ (reference sequence). There are 15 residues in the CDR3. CDR3 loop: CASSLGGQGSEKLFF. In DNA form, the CDR3 reads TGTGCCAGCAGCTTAGGGGGACAGGGTAGTGAAAAACTGTTTTTT.

The chain joins TRBV5-1 to TRBJ1-1; D call uncertain. Trimming pared 4 bases from V and 4 bases from J, leaving 20 bases between. This CDR3 has 16 amino acids. The germline V gene encodes CDR1 SGHRS and CDR2 YFSETQ. CDR3 sequence: CASSARRTATGTEAFF. CDR3 nucleotide sequence: TGCGCCAGCAGCGCCAGAAGAACAGCGACGGGCACTGAAGCTTTCTTT.

This clone was observed a single time. This chain joins TRBV5-1 and TRBJ2-1; 11 positions match TRBD2. Germline trimming cut 4 bases from V and 6 bases from J; bases unmatched to any gene: 6. Looked up from germline, CDR1 is SGHRS and CDR2 is YFSETQ. There are 15 residues in the CDR3. For the CDR3, the DNA is TGCGCCAGCAGCGTACTAGCGGGAGTTGCCAATGAGCAGTTCTTC. Translated: CASSVLAGVANEQFF.

V usage is TRBV2 and J usage is TRBJ1-5; 8 nucleotides line up with TRBD1. Germline-derived CDR1 and CDR2 are SNHLY and FYNNEI. The CDR3 covers 13 residues. V lost 6 bases, J lost 9 bases, and 7 bases stayed unmatched. The CDR3 reads CASRDRALGPQHF. In DNA, the CDR3 is TGTGCCAGCAGGGACAGGGCCTTAGGGCCCCAGCATTTT.

J is TRBJ2-5 and V is TRBV18; perhaps TRBD1 as D (5 bases). Germline lookup yields CDR1 KGHSH and CDR2 LQKENI. CDR3 length: 16 amino acids. Trimming removed 1 base from V and 1 base from J, with 13 bases in between. CDR3: CASSPLRGSFQETQYF. CDR3 sequence (DNA): TGTGCCAGCTCACCACTTAGGGGCAGCTTCCAAGAGACCCAGTACTTC.

The rearrangement uses TRBV5-1 and TRBJ2-1, with D possibly TRBD2 on 5 matching bases. V was shortened by 0 bases and J by 10 bases, with 17 bases between the two germline ends. The V gene's germline CDR1 is SGHRS and CDR2 YFSETQ. The CDR3 loop spans 15 amino acids. The CDR3 spells CASSLDYVGGGEQFF. The CDR3 DNA reads TGCGCCAGCAGCTTGGATTACGTAGGCGGCGGGGAGCAGTTCTTC.

The CDR3 is CASSFGADTHTDTQYF. The CDR3 DNA reads as TGTGCCAGCAGCTTCGGGGCAGACACACACACAGATACGCAGTATTTT. The chain recombines TRBV11-1 with TRBJ2-3; D is perhaps TRBD1 or TRBD2 (5 bases each). Germline V CDR1 and CDR2: SGHAT, FQDESV (reference sequence). The germline V and J ends were trimmed by 3 bases and 2 bases, with 15 bases remaining between them. CDR3 length: 16 amino acids. The complete variable domain, with remaining parts taken from reference TRBV11-1 and TRBJ2-3, reads EAEVAQSPRYKITEKSQAVAFWCDPISGHATLYWYRQILGQGPELLVQFQDESVVDDSQLPKDRFSAERLKGVDSTLKIQPAELGDSAMYLCASSFGADTHTDTQYFGPGTRLTVL.

The chain joins TRBV3-1 (or the pseudogene TRBV3-2) to TRBJ2-3; D is ambiguous. Germline V lookup: CDR1 LGHDT, CDR2 YNNKEL (reference sequence). CDR3 length: 15 residues. Trimming left V 1 base short and J 2 bases short, with 10 bases between. The CDR3 loop reads CASSQGGPITDTQYF. The DNA for the CDR3 is TGTGCCAGCAGCCAAGGGGGTCCTATCACAGATACGCAGTATTTT.

The chain couples TRBV6-5 to TRBJ2-3; D tentatively fits TRBD1 or TRBD2 (5 bases each). The CDR3 totals 11 residues. Germline loops: CDR1 MNHEY, CDR2 SVGAGI. V shed 6 bases and J shed 6 bases, with 7 bases lying between them. The CDR3 coding sequence is TGTGCCAGCAGACGGGGCGATACGCAGTATTTT. Translating gives CASRRGDTQYF.

This clone was seen only once. V is TRBV5-1 and J is TRBJ2-1; D is ambiguous. The CDR3 has 11 residues. Trimming shortened V by 0 bases and J by 9 bases, and 4 bases separated the two germline ends. From germline, CDR1 is SGHRS and CDR2 YFSETQ. Here the CDR3 reads CASSLAGEQFF. DNA of the CDR3: TGCGCCAGCAGCTTGGCGGGTGAGCAGTTCTTC.

V and J are TRBV3-1 (or the pseudogene TRBV3-2) and TRBJ1-2; 7 bases are shared with TRBD1. J lost 8 bases, V lost 2 bases, and 8 bases had no gene match. This CDR3 comprises 14 residues. From germline, CDR1 is LGHDT and CDR2 YNNKEL (reference sequence). As DNA, the CDR3 is TGTGCCAGCAGCCAAAGGACAGGAGATACAGGCTACACCTTC. Translation: CASSQRTGDTGYTF.

This clone has a single count. The chain is built from TRBV12-3 or TRBV12-4 and TRBJ2-3; no clear D. There are 11 residues in the CDR3. V shed 5 bases and J shed 2 bases, with 2 bases lying between them. CDR3 DNA: TGTGCCAGCAGTCTCACAGATACGCAGTATTTT. It is translated as CASSLTDTQYF.

The chain has TRBV4-1 and TRBJ1-3, with 8 nucleotides matching TRBD1. Germline-derived CDR1 and CDR2 are MGHRA and YSYEKL. The CDR3 loop spans 17 amino acids. With V trimmed by 6 bases and J by 0 bases, 10 bases remained unmatched. In nucleotides, the CDR3 is TGCGCCAGCAGGAGACGTGACAGGGGCTTCTCTGGAAACACCATATATTTT. It is translated as CASRRRDRGFSGNTIYF.